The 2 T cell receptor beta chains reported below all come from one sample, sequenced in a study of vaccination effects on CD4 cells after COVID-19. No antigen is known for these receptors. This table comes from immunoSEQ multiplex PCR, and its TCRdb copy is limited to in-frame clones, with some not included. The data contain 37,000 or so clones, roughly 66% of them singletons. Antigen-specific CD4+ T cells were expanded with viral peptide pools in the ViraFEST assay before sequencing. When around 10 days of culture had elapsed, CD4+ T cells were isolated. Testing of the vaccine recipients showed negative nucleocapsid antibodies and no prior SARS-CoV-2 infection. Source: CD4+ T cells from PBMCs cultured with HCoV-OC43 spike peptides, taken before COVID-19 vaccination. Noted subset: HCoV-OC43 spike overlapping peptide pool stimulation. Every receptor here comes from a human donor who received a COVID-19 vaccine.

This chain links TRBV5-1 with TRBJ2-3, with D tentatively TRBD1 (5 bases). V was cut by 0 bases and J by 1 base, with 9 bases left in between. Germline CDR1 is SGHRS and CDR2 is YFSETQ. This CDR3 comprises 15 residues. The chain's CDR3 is CASSLVGVGTDTQYF. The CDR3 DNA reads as TGCGCCAGCAGCTTGGTAGGGGTCGGCACAGATACGCAGTATTTT. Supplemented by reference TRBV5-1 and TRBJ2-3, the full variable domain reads KAGVTQTPRYLIKTRGQQVTLSCSPISGHRSVSWYQQTPGQGLQFLFEYFSETQRNKGNFPGRFSGRQFSNSRSEMNVSTLELGDSALYLCASSLVGVGTDTQYFGPGTRLTVL.

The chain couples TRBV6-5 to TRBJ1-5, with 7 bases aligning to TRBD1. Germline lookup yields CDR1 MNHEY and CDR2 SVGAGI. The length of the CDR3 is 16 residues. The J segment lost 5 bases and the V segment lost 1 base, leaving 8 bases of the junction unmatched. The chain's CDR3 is CASSYYGAGGDQPQHF. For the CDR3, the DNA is TGTGCCAGCAGTTACTACGGGGCAGGGGGGGATCAGCCCCAGCATTTT.